The 27 T cell receptor beta chains in this list originate from one sample, sequenced in a study of cytomegalovirus exposure and HLA in healthy donors. Amplification used 60 Vbeta primers and 13 Jbeta primers. Assay: immunoSEQ multiplex PCR; the TCRdb copy retains only in-frame clones and omits some. The data contain under 150,000 clones, approximately 80% of them singletons. The sample was PBMCs. The source is a woman aged 45-59 years in good health and CMV-seronegative.

This clone was seen once. The chain combines TRBV10-2 with TRBJ2-3; tentatively, D is TRBD2 (6 bases). V lost 3 bases and J 1 base, leaving 14 bases between the germline ends. The CDR3 runs 16 residues. Germline CDR1 reads WSHSY; CDR2 reads SAAADI. The CDR3 coding sequence is TGCGCCAGCAGTGACGGTAACGGGGGACGCACAGATACGCAGTATTTT. It yields the protein CASSDGNGGRTDTQYF.

V is TRBV5-1 and J is TRBJ1-5, with unresolved D. The germline gives CDR1 SGHRS, CDR2 YFSETQ. Trimming left V 10 bases short and J 0 bases short, with 5 bases between. The CDR3 loop spans 11 amino acids. The CDR3 nucleotides are TGCGCCTCGTTTAGCAATCAGCCCCAGCATTTT. As protein: CASFSNQPQHF.

V and J are TRBV30 and TRBJ1-5, with D unresolved. CDR1 and CDR2 from the germline V gene are GTSNPN and SVGIG (reference sequence). CDR3 length: 13 amino acids. V lost 0 bases to trimming and J lost 6 bases, with 9 bases between them. CDR3 in amino acids: CAWSVHSGQPQHF. The CDR3 DNA reads TGTGCCTGGAGTGTACACTCGGGTCAGCCCCAGCATTTT.

This clone has just one count. J is TRBJ1-6 and V is TRBV7-3; D gene uncertain. The CDR3 spans 13 residues. CDR1 SGHTA and CDR2 FQGTGA come from the germline V gene. Trimming removed 5 bases from V and 13 bases from J, with 15 bases in between. The CDR3 region has the DNA TGTGCCAGCAGCCCAAATCCGACTCTGCCCCTCCACTTT. Amino acid sequence: CASSPNPTLPLHF.

This clone was observed a few times. This rearrangement joins TRBV6-6 to TRBJ2-5; unclear D gene. Germline V gene lookup returns CDR1 MNHNY and CDR2 SVGAGI (reference sequence). Trimming shortened V by 2 bases and J by 7 bases, and 11 bases separated the two germline ends. The CDR3 has 13 amino acids. The CDR3 sequence: CASSYKERGTQYF. The CDR3 bases are TGTGCCAGCAGTTACAAGGAGCGAGGGACCCAGTACTTC.

The J gene is TRBJ2-3, the V gene TRBV13; D is uncertain. Germline CDR1 is PRHDT and CDR2 is FYEKMQ (reference sequence). This CDR3 has 13 residues. V was clipped by 5 bases and J by 2 bases, with 8 bases between them. The CDR3 here is CASSTYHTDTQYF. The DNA for the CDR3 is TGTGCCAGCAGCACCTACCACACAGATACGCAGTATTTT.

The CDR3 reads CASRGPAVYNEQFF. The CDR3 nucleotides read TGCGCCAGCAGAGGTCCTGCGGTATACAATGAGCAGTTCTTC. The gene calls are TRBV10-2 and TRBJ2-1; D remains ambiguous. From germline, CDR1 is WSHSY and CDR2 SAAADI. V was pared by 6 bases and J by 4 bases, with 13 bases between. The CDR3 runs 14 residues.

This chain links TRBV6-6 with TRBJ2-6; 8 positions match TRBD1. The CDR3 has 16 residues. Germline V gives CDR1 MNHNY, CDR2 SVGAGI (reference sequence). J was trimmed by 0 bases and V by 5 bases; bases with no gene match: 3. CDR3 coding DNA: TGTGCCAGCAGTAGGGGGACAGGCTCTGGGGCCAACGTCCTGACTTTC. This codes for CASSRGTGSGANVLTF.

This clone came up once. DNA of the CDR3: TGTGCCAGTAGTATGGTCAGGGGGCTAGACAATGAGCAGTTCTTC. Its translation: CASSMVRGLDNEQFF. The rearrangement links TRBV19 to TRBJ2-1; 8 bases are a match to TRBD1. The CDR3 has 15 residues. With 3 bases clipped from V and 5 bases from J, the junction kept 6 bases outside the gene matches. Germline-derived CDR1 and CDR2 are LNHDA and SQIVND (reference sequence).

This chain connects TRBV7-8 to TRBJ1-5; TRBD1 matches at 7 bases. The trim removed 5 bases at V and 2 bases at J, leaving 6 bases unmatched. The germline gives CDR1 SGHVS, CDR2 FQNEAQ. The CDR3 runs to 15 residues. The CDR3 nucleotides read TGTGCCAGCAGCCGAACAGGGGTCGGCAATCAGCCCCAGCATTTT. Translating gives CASSRTGVGNQPQHF.

This clone was recorded only once. The J gene is TRBJ2-7, the V gene TRBV9, with TRBD1 matching over 9 bases. Trimming at V came to 3 bases and at J to 3 bases, leaving 10 bases not matched to a gene. The CDR3 totals 16 residues. Germline CDR1 is SGDLS and CDR2 is YYNGEE. The CDR3 loop reads CASSETGGQGIYEQYF. The CDR3 DNA sequence: TGTGCCAGCAGCGAAACAGGGGGACAGGGTATCTACGAGCAGTACTTC.

The CDR3 loop is CASSFVAGGSTDTQYF. CDR3 DNA sequence: TGTGCCAGCAGCTTCGTTGCGGGGGGGAGCACAGATACGCAGTATTTT. The V call is TRBV11-1, the J call TRBJ2-3; 9 bases agree with TRBD2. CDR1 SGHAT and CDR2 FQDESV come from the germline V gene (reference sequence). V shed 3 bases, J shed 0 bases, and the junction held 4 bases outside the gene matches. This CDR3 is built from 16 residues. Full variable domain (outside the CDR3, taken from reference TRBV11-1 and TRBJ2-3): EAEVAQSPRYKITEKSQAVAFWCDPISGHATLYWYRQILGQGPELLVQFQDESVVDDSQLPKDRFSAERLKGVDSTLKIQPAELGDSAMYLCASSFVAGGSTDTQYFGPGTRLTVL.

This rearrangement joins TRBV7-6 to TRBJ2-7; tentative D call: TRBD1 (5 bases). CDR1 and CDR2 (germline): SGHVS, FNYEAQ. The V gene lost 5 bases and the J gene lost 0 bases, with 8 bases spanning the gap. The CDR3 sequence is 13 residues long. CDR3 coding DNA: TGTGCCAGCAGCCCAGACAGCTCCTACGAGCAGTACTTC. It translates to CASSPDSSYEQYF. The full variable domain, its missing parts supplied by reference TRBV7-6 and TRBJ2-7, is GAGVSQSPRYKVTKRGQDVALRCDPISGHVSLYWYRQALGQGPEFLTYFNYEAQQDKSGLPNDRFSAERPEGSISTLTIQRTEQRDSAMYRCASSPDSSYEQYFGPGTRLTVT.

In its sample, this clone was seen once. The gene calls are TRBV6-1 and TRBJ2-1, with D perhaps matching TRBD2 (5 bases). Germline CDR1 is MNHNS and CDR2 is SASEGT. V was trimmed by 7 bases and J by 9 bases, leaving 19 bases between them. The CDR3 loop spans 14 amino acids. CDR3 in DNA: TGTGCCAGCACCGCCGGCCCTTCTGAGGGTGAGCAGTTCTTC. It specifies CASTAGPSEGEQFF.

This clone was counted only a few times. V gene TRBV15 combines with J gene TRBJ2-3; D ambiguous. The CDR3 length is 13 residues. Between the trimmed V and J ends, which lost 0 bases and 5 bases, there was a span of 6 bases. Germline V gene data show CDR1 as LNHNV and CDR2 as YYDKDF (reference sequence). CDR3: CATSRDVKDTQYF. The CDR3 nucleotides are TGTGCCACCAGCAGAGATGTTAAAGATACGCAGTATTTT.

This chain links TRBV7-2 with TRBJ2-3; a weak D match, TRBD2 (7 bases). The CDR3 has 14 residues. Between the trimmed V and J ends, which lost 1 base and 6 bases, there was a span of 11 bases. Germline CDR1 and CDR2: SGHTA and FQGNSA. CDR3 protein: CASSLGGGADTQYF. CDR3 nucleotide sequence: TGTGCCAGCAGCTTAGGAGGGGGGGCGGATACGCAGTATTTT. Looking up the rest from reference TRBV7-2 and TRBJ2-3 gives the full variable domain: GAGVSQSPSNKVTEKGKDVELRCDPISGHTALYWYRQSLGQGLEFLIYFQGNSAPDKSGLPSDRFSAERTGGSVSTLTIQRTQQEDSAVYLCASSLGGGADTQYFGPGTRLTVL.

The J gene is TRBJ2-5, the V gene TRBV5-1, with 9 positions matching TRBD2. This CDR3 comprises 18 residues. The germline V gene has CDR1 SGHRS and CDR2 YFSETQ. V lost 0 bases, J lost 1 base, and 10 bases stayed unmatched. The CDR3 sequence is CASSLGVERGAFQETQYF. The CDR3 DNA reads TGCGCCAGCAGCTTGGGGGTAGAGCGGGGGGCTTTCCAAGAGACCCAGTACTTC.

This clone was observed a handful of times. The chain links TRBV28 to TRBJ1-5; TRBD1 might be the D (5 bases). Per germline, CDR1 MDHEN and CDR2 SYDVKM. The CDR3 is 12 residues long. Trimming took 5 bases from V and 9 from J, leaving 11 bases between them. CDR3 sequence (DNA): TGTGCCAGCAGTCCCCCAAGGGGGCCCCAGCATTTT. This encodes CASSPPRGPQHF.

This clone was counted only a few times. The chain employs TRBV23-1 and TRBJ1-6; maybe TRBD1 (5 bases). TRBV23-1 is an ORF; its function is uncertain. V gave up 7 bases and J gave up 5 bases, with 6 bases separating them. The CDR3 is 12 amino acids. The CDR3 coding sequence is TGCGCCAGCATCAGGGATAATTCACCCCTCCACTTT. As protein: CASIRDNSPLHF.

The V and J genes are TRBV6-5 and TRBJ1-5; 8 nucleotides align to TRBD1. The germline gives CDR1 MNHEY, CDR2 SVGAGI. The CDR3 is 14 residues long. V lost 8 bases and J lost 5; bases outside the gene matches: 8. CDR3 amino acids: CASRDRGGHQPQHF. As DNA, the CDR3 is TGTGCCAGCCGTGACAGGGGAGGACATCAGCCCCAGCATTTT.

This clone was observed a few times. The chain is built from TRBV6-5 and TRBJ2-5; 8 nucleotides agree with TRBD1. The J call is uncertain, as TRBJ2-7 better fits the DNA end. CDR1 and CDR2 from the germline V gene are MNHEY and SVGAGI. CDR3 size: 16 residues. This chain's CDR3 is CASSYSTGGYSYEQYF. The DNA of the CDR3 is TGTGCCAGCAGTTACTCAACAGGGGGATACTCCTACGAGCAGTACTTC.

The CDR3 nucleotides are TGTGCCAGCAGTACACAGGGGACTAATGAAAAACTGTTTTTT. Amino acid sequence: CASSTQGTNEKLFF. V gene TRBV7-9 combines with J gene TRBJ1-4, with 7 bases that match TRBD1. The CDR3 spans 14 residues. V lost 6 bases, J lost 2 bases, and 3 bases stayed unmatched. CDR1 is SEHNR and CDR2 is FQNEAQ in the germline V gene (reference sequence).

CDR3 in amino acids: CASRNKKGGNYGYTF. CDR3 coding DNA: TGTGCCAGCAGGAATAAGAAGGGAGGTAACTATGGCTACACCTTC. This sequence joins TRBV25-1 and TRBJ1-2; D uncertain. The CDR3 is 15 residues long. The V gene's germline CDR1 is MGHDK and CDR2 SYGVNS. Trimming stripped 6 bases from V and 1 base from J, with 15 bases between.

V gene TRBV7-3 combines with J gene TRBJ2-5; tentatively, D is TRBD1 (6 bases). The CDR3 has 16 amino acids. V was pared by 5 bases and J by 0 bases, with 16 bases between. Germline loops: CDR1 SGHTA, CDR2 FQGTGA. CDR3: CASSPLLRGDQETQYF. CDR3 bases: TGTGCCAGCAGCCCCTTGCTCAGGGGCGACCAAGAGACCCAGTACTTC.

This clone turned up a few times. This rearrangement joins TRBV15 to TRBJ1-4, with TRBD1 matching 7 bases. Germline values: CDR1 LNHNV, CDR2 YYDKDF (reference sequence). There are 14 residues in the CDR3. V shed 4 bases and J 5 bases; nucleotides not matched to a gene: 4. The CDR3 nucleotides read TGTGCCACCAGCAATGACAGGGTGAATGAAAAACTGTTTTTT. Translation: CATSNDRVNEKLFF.

The V gene is TRBV19, the J gene TRBJ1-2, with 7 bases aligning to TRBD1. The CDR3 is made up of 16 amino acids. CDR1 LNHDA and CDR2 SQIVND come from the germline V gene (reference sequence). After removal of 7 bases from V and 0 bases from J, the junction contained 11 bases not matched to a gene. In DNA form, the CDR3 reads TGTGCCAGTAAACCTAGGACAGGCTTTACTAACTATGGCTACACCTTC. Its translation is CASKPRTGFTNYGYTF.

The chain combines TRBV15 with TRBJ2-7; 9 bases match TRBD1. Germline CDR1 LNHNV, CDR2 YYDKDF (reference sequence). The CDR3 runs to 14 residues. J was trimmed by 4 bases and V by 3 bases; bases with no gene match: 4. CDR3 amino acids: CATSRGGQGYEQYF. CDR3 coding DNA: TGTGCCACCAGCAGGGGAGGACAGGGGTACGAGCAGTACTTC.